A single sample is the source of the 24 T cell receptor beta chains below, sequenced in a study of shared clonotypes between healthy human individuals. Clones were sequenced by immunoSEQ multiplex PCR, and TCRdb holds only the in-frame ones, with some missing. The sample shows 2.3 million or so clones, more than 80% of them seen only once. The sample taken for sequencing was naive CD4+ T cells from PBMCs. Subset given: CD45RA+ positively selected. These TCRs come from a man in his late teens or twenties in good health. Some clones in this sample may be carry-over from other donors' samples.

The chain recombines TRBV5-1 with TRBJ2-1, with 8 bases that match TRBD1. The V gene's germline CDR1 is SGHRS and CDR2 YFSETQ. The CDR3 runs to 16 residues. The V and J ends lost 0 bases and 7 bases, in that order; junction bases with no gene match: 9. CDR3 amino acids: CASSLAGQEFLNEQFF. CDR3 DNA sequence: TGCGCCAGCAGCTTGGCGGGACAGGAGTTTCTTAATGAGCAGTTCTTC.

This chain links TRBV29-1 with TRBJ2-4; D perhaps matches TRBD2 (6 bases). The CDR3 totals 16 residues. The V end lost 6 bases, the J end lost 4 bases, and 22 bases lay between the germline ends. Germline lookup yields CDR1 SQVTM and CDR2 ANQGSEA. In DNA form, the CDR3 reads TGCAGCGTCGCCAATAGGGTCGGGGGAATGAAAAACATTCAGTACTTC. Its translation: CSVANRVGGMKNIQYF.

The chain carries TRBV28 and TRBJ2-2, with D possibly TRBD1 on 6 matching bases. V was cut by 5 bases and J by 1 base, with 11 bases left in between. This CDR3 region has 15 residues. CDR1 MDHEN and CDR2 SYDVKM come from the germline V gene. CDR3 residues: CASSIGGWNTGELFF. The CDR3 nucleotides read TGTGCCAGCAGTATTGGGGGCTGGAACACCGGGGAGCTGTTTTTT.

CDR3 amino acids: CATKEAGSTDTQYF. In nucleotides, the CDR3 is TGTGCCACCAAGGAGGCGGGGAGCACAGATACGCAGTATTTT. The chain employs TRBV28 and TRBJ2-3, with D possibly being TRBD2 (6 bases). V lost 10 bases to trimming and J lost 0 bases, with 14 bases between them. The germline CDR1 and CDR2 sequences are MDHEN and SYDVKM. The CDR3 has 14 amino acids. Complete variable domain (other parts from reference TRBV28 and TRBJ2-3): DVKVTQSSRYLVKRTGEKVFLECVQDMDHENMFWYRQDPGLGLRLIYFSYDVKMKEKGDIPEGYSVSREKKERFSLILESASTNQTSMYLCATKEAGSTDTQYFGPGTRLTVL.

The V call is TRBV7-2, the J call TRBJ1-3; D remains unclear. CDR3 size: 14 residues. Between the trimmed V and J ends, which lost 4 bases and 8 bases, there was a span of 15 bases. Germline V gene lookup returns CDR1 SGHTA and CDR2 FQGNSA. The DNA of the CDR3 is TGTGCCAGCAGCTCACCCTACAGTAAGGACACCATATATTTT. Amino acid sequence: CASSSPYSKDTIYF. The variable domain in full, completed from reference TRBV7-2 and TRBJ1-3, reads GAGVSQSPSNKVTEKGKDVELRCDPISGHTALYWYRQSLGQGLEFLIYFQGNSAPDKSGLPSDRFSAERTGGSVSTLTIQRTQQEDSAVYLCASSSPYSKDTIYFGEGSWLTVV.

V gene TRBV5-1 combines with J gene TRBJ2-7, with TRBD2 identical over 8 bases. Germline trimming cut 2 bases from V and 9 bases from J; bases unmatched to any gene: 10. The length of the CDR3 is 14 residues. Germline CDR1 SGHRS, CDR2 YFSETQ. The CDR3 spells CASSFAGGGQGQYF. Here the CDR3 DNA reads TGCGCCAGCAGCTTCGCGGGGGGAGGACAAGGGCAGTACTTC.

V gene TRBV7-2 combines with J gene TRBJ2-7; D unresolved. The CDR3 runs 14 residues. Trimming took off 2 bases at V and 0 bases at J, with 8 bases between the two ends. Germline CDR1 SGHTA, CDR2 FQGNSA. CDR3 in amino acids: CASSLPRSSYEQYF. CDR3 bases: TGTGCCAGCAGCTTACCTAGGAGCTCCTACGAGCAGTACTTC. Using reference TRBV7-2 and TRBJ2-7 for the parts outside the CDR3, the full variable domain is GAGVSQSPSNKVTEKGKDVELRCDPISGHTALYWYRQSLGQGLEFLIYFQGNSAPDKSGLPSDRFSAERTGGSVSTLTIQRTQQEDSAVYLCASSLPRSSYEQYFGPGTRLTVT.

The DNA of the CDR3 is TGTGCCAGTAGGGACAGGTTAAGCTCCTACAATGAGCAGTTCTTC. Protein sequence: CASRDRLSSYNEQFF. This sequence joins TRBV19 and TRBJ2-1; 7 bases fit TRBD1. The trim removed 6 bases at V and 0 bases at J, leaving 5 bases unmatched. Germline values: CDR1 LNHDA, CDR2 SQIVND (reference sequence). This CDR3 contains 15 residues.

This chain connects TRBV14 to TRBJ1-1; no firm D call. The germline V gene encodes CDR1 SGHDN and CDR2 FVKESK. Trimming left V 5 bases short and J 3 bases short, with 16 bases between. CDR3 length equals 15 residues. For the CDR3, the DNA is TGTGCCAGCAGCTATTGGACCGGGGTAGACACTGAAGCTTTCTTT. Protein product: CASSYWTGVDTEAFF.

The V call is TRBV14, the J call TRBJ2-1; D gene uncertain. This CDR3 is 12 amino acids long. Germline CDR1 and CDR2: SGHDN and FVKESK. Trimming removed 5 bases from V and 10 bases from J, with 12 bases in between. The CDR3 region has the DNA TGTGCCAGCAGCTCTCAGTTCGCGGAGCAGTTCTTC. Translating it yields CASSSQFAEQFF.

This clone appeared a few times. This chain joins TRBV6-1 and TRBJ1-5; TRBD1 matches 9 bases. This CDR3 contains 15 residues. V was pared by 2 bases and J by 2 bases, with 1 base of the junction left unmatched. The V gene's germline CDR1 is MNHNS and CDR2 SASEGT. The CDR3 is CASSERTGGNQPQHF. The CDR3 DNA reads as TGTGCCAGCAGTGAACGGACAGGGGGCAATCAGCCCCAGCATTTT.

V is TRBV6-6 and J is TRBJ2-7; TRBD2 is a possible D gene (7 bases). This CDR3 is built from 15 residues. The V gene's germline CDR1 is MNHNY and CDR2 SVGAGI (reference sequence). V lost 6 bases and J 7 bases, leaving 22 bases between the germline ends. The CDR3 bases are TGTGCCAGCAGAGGGATAGGGGGGGGAGGTTGGGAGCAGTACTTC. Amino acid sequence: CASRGIGGGGWEQYF.

The rearrangement uses TRBV13 and TRBJ1-3; D is ambiguous. V was pared by 2 bases and J by 2 bases, with 7 bases between. CDR1 PRHDT and CDR2 FYEKMQ come from the germline V gene (reference sequence). This CDR3 comprises 14 residues. CDR3 sequence: CASSLRTPGNTIYF. The CDR3 DNA reads as TGTGCCAGCAGCTTAAGGACTCCTGGAAACACCATATATTTT.

The rearrangement uses TRBV27 and TRBJ2-1; TRBD2 matches 13 bases. This CDR3 comprises 16 residues. V was pared by 6 bases and J by 8 bases, with 10 bases of the junction left unmatched. CDR1 is MNHEY, CDR2 SMNVEV, per germline (reference sequence). CDR3 DNA sequence: TGTGCCAGCAGGTATGACGGACTAGCGGGAGTACATGAGCAGTTCTTC. This gives the protein CASRYDGLAGVHEQFF.

CDR3 sequence (DNA): TGCGCCAGCAGCTTGGTCTTAGGCGCCGGGGATACGCAGTATTTT. This sequence encodes CASSLVLGAGDTQYF. The rearrangement uses TRBV5-1 and TRBJ2-3, with unresolved D. The ends were cut back, 0 bases at V and 6 bases at J, with 14 bases in the middle. The CDR3 length is 15 residues. Germline assignment: CDR1 SGHRS and CDR2 YFSETQ.

The V gene is TRBV7-3, the J gene TRBJ2-2, with 14 bases aligning to TRBD2. J lost 4 bases, V lost 4 bases, and 8 bases had no gene match. Germline V gives CDR1 SGHTA, CDR2 FQGTGA. The CDR3 loop spans 18 amino acids. The CDR3: CASSSPGLAGVRTGELFF. CDR3 sequence (DNA): TGTGCCAGCAGCTCGCCGGGACTAGCGGGAGTTCGCACCGGGGAGCTGTTTTTT.

The rearrangement joins TRBV27 to TRBJ1-1; 7 nucleotides match TRBD1. Germline CDR1 reads MNHEY; CDR2 reads SMNVEV (reference sequence). With V trimmed by 3 bases and J by 6 bases, 16 bases remained unmatched. This CDR3 contains 17 residues. DNA for the CDR3: TGTGCCAGCAGTTTGGGTCTGGGGTACCCTGACAGGGCTGAAGCTTTCTTT. This codes for CASSLGLGYPDRAEAFF.

The chain uses TRBV10-1 and TRBJ2-3, with unresolved D. Germline loops: CDR1 WNHNN, CDR2 SYGVQD (reference sequence). The CDR3 totals 19 residues. V gave up 3 bases and J gave up 2 bases, with 24 bases separating them. The CDR3: CASSDLASHPTADTDTQYF. The CDR3 coding sequence is TGCGCCAGCAGTGACTTGGCGAGTCATCCTACCGCCGACACAGATACGCAGTATTTT.

The genes are TRBV10-3 and TRBJ1-1; maybe TRBD1 (6 bases). Trimming cost V 2 bases and J 1 base, with 8 bases left between them. The CDR3 has 14 residues. Per germline, CDR1 ENHRY and CDR2 SYGVKD. This CDR3 is CAISEGQRNTEAFF. The CDR3 bases are TGTGCCATCAGTGAGGGACAGAGGAACACTGAAGCTTTCTTT.

The chain has TRBV30 and TRBJ1-3; tentative D call: TRBD1 (6 bases). Germline V gene lookup returns CDR1 GTSNPN and CDR2 SVGIG (reference sequence). The CDR3 sequence is 15 residues long. Trimming took off 2 bases at V and 0 bases at J, with 11 bases between the two ends. The CDR3, as DNA: TGTGCCTGGAGTACCGGGACATCCTCTGGAAACACCATATATTTT. Amino acid sequence: CAWSTGTSSGNTIYF.

The rearrangement uses TRBV30 and TRBJ1-5; TRBD1 matches 8 bases. The CDR3 runs to 16 residues. Per the germline V gene, CDR1 is GTSNPN and CDR2 is SVGIG (reference sequence). Trimming at V came to 1 base and at J to 4 bases, leaving 9 bases not matched to a gene. As DNA, the CDR3 is TGTGCCTGGAGTGCCACCGGGACAGGTCCTAATCAGCCCCAGCATTTT. It yields the protein CAWSATGTGPNQPQHF.

The V gene is TRBV28, the J gene TRBJ2-3, with unresolved D. Deletions cut 6 bases from V and 4 bases from J, with 11 bases between. The length of the CDR3 is 13 residues. Germline lookup yields CDR1 MDHEN and CDR2 SYDVKM. The CDR3 spells CASSPEAPDTQYF. For the CDR3, the DNA is TGTGCCAGCAGCCCCGAGGCTCCAGATACGCAGTATTTT.

V is TRBV28 and J is TRBJ1-4, with 7 nucleotides matching TRBD1. V shed 4 bases and J 8 bases; nucleotides not matched to a gene: 10. The V gene's germline CDR1 is MDHEN and CDR2 SYDVKM. The CDR3 length is 15 residues. This CDR3 reads CASSSRDSTMEKLFF. CDR3 nucleotides: TGTGCCAGCAGTTCCCGGGACAGTACCATGGAAAAACTGTTTTTT.

The gene calls are TRBV7-3 and TRBJ2-1; perhaps TRBD2 as D (6 bases). The CDR3 totals 16 residues. V was clipped by 2 bases and J by 0 bases, with 11 bases between them. Germline-derived CDR1 and CDR2 are SGHTA and FQGTGA. CDR3 nucleotide sequence: TGTGCCAGCAGCTTATCGGGACTTTCCTCCTACAATGAGCAGTTCTTC. Encoded protein: CASSLSGLSSYNEQFF.